One sample yielded the 18 T cell receptor beta chains listed below, sequenced in a study of response to subunit inactivated influenza vaccine. From the RT-PCR reads, TCRdb called clonotypes with MiXCR, one entry per CDR3 protein. The profile covers roughly 460,000 distinct CDR3 sequences, with approximately 9.9% appearing a single time and around 12% taken by the ten largest. The sample was PBMCs from blood, taken 40 to 50 days after vaccination. These receptor sequences come from a man over 45 who received an inactivated influenza vaccine.

V and J are TRBV5-1 and TRBJ2-1; TRBD1 aligns across 9 bases. The CDR3 is made up of 16 amino acids. Losses at the gene ends were 4 bases for V and 3 bases for J; bases not matched to a gene: 8. CDR1 and CDR2 (germline): SGHRS, YFSETQ. CDR3 loop: CASSPVTGGLYNEQFF. In DNA, the CDR3 is TGCGCCAGCAGCCCGGTTACAGGGGGCCTCTACAATGAGCAGTTCTTC. Full variable domain (remainder filled in from reference TRBV5-1 and TRBJ2-1): KAGVTQTPRYLIKTRGQQVTLSCSPISGHRSVSWYQQTPGQGLQFLFEYFSETQRNKGNFPGRFSGRQFSNSRSEMNVSTLELGDSALYLCASSPVTGGLYNEQFFGPGTRLTVL.

This clonotype appeared many times. This chain connects TRBV20-1 to TRBJ2-7; a weak D match, TRBD1 (8 bases). V was clipped by 6 bases and J by 4 bases, with 19 bases between them. This CDR3 is 14 amino acids long. Per germline, CDR1 DFQATT and CDR2 SNEGSKA (reference sequence). CDR3 nucleotides: TGCAGTGCCGGACCTTTACAGGGGGGGTACGAGCAGTACTTC. Protein: CSAGPLQGGYEQYF.

This sequence joins TRBV11-2 and TRBJ2-1; D unclear. Trimming took 0 bases from V and 6 from J, leaving 12 bases between them. This CDR3 is 15 amino acids long. Germline-derived CDR1 and CDR2 are SGHAT and FQNNGV. This chain's CDR3 is CASSLEPAGINEQFF. The CDR3, as DNA: TGTGCCAGCAGCTTAGAGCCAGCCGGAATCAATGAGCAGTTCTTC.

This clonotype turned up a few times. This chain joins TRBV14 and TRBJ2-7; the D call may be TRBD1 or TRBD2 (6 bases each). Trimming left V 4 bases short and J 3 bases short, with 25 bases between. Germline CDR1 SGHDN, CDR2 FVKESK. CDR3 length: 18 residues. In DNA form, the CDR3 reads TGTGCCAGCAGCCTCAGGAAAGGGACACTTCGGGGGAGCTACGAGCAGTACTTC. Translation gives CASSLRKGTLRGSYEQYF.

This clonotype was seen at least ten times. This chain connects TRBV12-3 or TRBV12-4 to TRBJ1-6; 7 positions agree with TRBD1. V gave up 6 bases and J gave up 4 bases; unmatched junction bases: 3. The CDR3 covers 14 residues. CDR3 in DNA: TGTGCCAGCAGCCCGACAGGGTATAATTCACCCCTCCACTTT. Translated: CASSPTGYNSPLHF.

This clonotype turned up a few times. This chain links TRBV5-1 with TRBJ1-2; possible D gene TRBD1, 6 bases. CDR1 and CDR2 (germline): SGHRS, YFSETQ. V was trimmed by 3 bases and J by 5 bases, leaving 14 bases between them. The CDR3 has 14 residues. Written as DNA, the CDR3 is TGCGCCAGCAGCTCAACAGGGAAGTGGTATGGCTACACCTTC. It is translated as CASSSTGKWYGYTF.

This clonotype was counted only a few times. The chain employs TRBV7-2 and TRBJ2-7, with 12 positions matching TRBD2. V lost 5 bases, J lost 7 bases, and 9 bases stayed unmatched. The CDR3 sequence is 15 residues long. The germline V gene has CDR1 SGHTA and CDR2 FQGNSA. CDR3 coding DNA: TGTGCCAGCAGCCCCCTAGCGGGAGGGCTGGGAGAGCAGTACTTC. Encoded protein: CASSPLAGGLGEQYF.

The J gene is TRBJ2-5, the V gene TRBV9, with D maybe TRBD2 (5 bases). V was shortened by 0 bases and J by 2 bases, with 11 bases between the two germline ends. CDR3 size: 15 residues. Germline V gene sequence: CDR1 SGDLS, CDR2 YYNGEE. CDR3 protein: CASSVVGLDQETQYF. The CDR3 DNA reads as TGTGCCAGCAGCGTAGTTGGACTGGATCAAGAGACCCAGTACTTC. Supplemented by reference TRBV9 and TRBJ2-5, the full variable domain reads DSGVTQTPKHLITATGQRVTLRCSPRSGDLSVYWYQQSLDQGLQFLIQYYNGEERAKGNILERFSAQQFPDLHSELNLSSLELGDSALYFCASSVVGLDQETQYFGPGTRLLVL.

The chain carries TRBV20-1 and TRBJ2-7; D is undetermined. The CDR3 contains 14 residues. Germline CDR1 is DFQATT and CDR2 is SNEGSKA (reference sequence). V lost 2 bases and J lost 1, with 12 bases in between. CDR3 in DNA: TGCAGTGCTAGACAGCCGACGGTGTCCTACGAGCAGTACTTC. Residues: CSARQPTVSYEQYF.

The chain is built from TRBV28 and TRBJ2-7, with TRBD1 matching 12 bases. From germline, CDR1 is MDHEN and CDR2 SYDVKM. The CDR3 covers 16 residues. Trimming removed 6 bases from V and 4 bases from J; junction bases left unmatched: 10. The CDR3 spells CASRSPGTGGLYEQYF. The CDR3, as DNA: TGTGCCAGCAGGTCCCCTGGGACAGGGGGCTTATACGAGCAGTACTTC.

In this sample, this clonotype turned up a few times. J is TRBJ1-5 and V is TRBV15; possibly TRBD1 for D (5 bases). The length of the CDR3 is 15 residues. Trimming took 0 bases from V and 5 from J, leaving 11 bases between them. Germline loops: CDR1 LNHNV, CDR2 YYDKDF (reference sequence). The DNA for the CDR3 is TGTGCCACCAGCAGAGATCAGGGACCTTATCAGCCCCAGCATTTT. It is translated as CATSRDQGPYQPQHF. Drawing the rest from reference TRBV15 and TRBJ1-5, the complete variable domain is DAMVIQNPRYQVTQFGKPVTLSCSQTLNHNVMYWYQQKSSQAPKLLFHYYDKDFNNEADTPDNFQSRRPNTSFCFLDIRSPGLGDTAMYLCATSRDQGPYQPQHFGDGTRLSIL.

This clonotype has more than one count but fewer than ten. This chain connects TRBV27 to TRBJ2-7; weak D call: TRBD1 (6 bases). The V end lost 2 bases, the J end lost 2 bases, and 16 bases lay between the germline ends. Germline V gene sequence: CDR1 MNHEY, CDR2 SMNVEV (reference sequence). The CDR3 has 16 residues. The CDR3 coding sequence is TGTGCCAGCAGTTTAGTTTGGGGTGGGGACACCTACGAGCAGTACTTC. Encoded protein: CASSLVWGGDTYEQYF.

This clonotype was seen many times. The gene calls are TRBV12-3 or TRBV12-4 and TRBJ1-5; D unresolved. Trimming removed 1 base at V and 9 bases at J, with 16 bases between. The CDR3 has 15 amino acids. The CDR3 bases are TGTGCCAGCAGTTTAGGGCGCGCCTCAGCGGGGCCCCAGCATTTT. This gives the protein CASSLGRASAGPQHF.

V and J are TRBV20-1 and TRBJ2-3; no definite D call. Germline V gene sequence: CDR1 DFQATT, CDR2 SNEGSKA (reference sequence). This CDR3 comprises 11 residues. The V and J ends lost 6 bases and 6 bases respectively, with 10 bases between them. This CDR3 is CSARLLDTQYF. Here the CDR3 DNA reads TGCAGTGCGAGATTATTGGATACGCAGTATTTT.

This clonotype was picked up a small number of times. The chain has TRBV29-1 and TRBJ2-1; D may be TRBD2 (5 bases). Trimming shortened V by 6 bases and J by 5 bases, and 14 bases separated the two germline ends. This CDR3 region has 13 residues. Germline V CDR1 and CDR2: SQVTM, ANQGSEA. For the CDR3, the DNA is TGCAGCGTAAAAGACGGACTCCACAATGAGCAGTTCTTC. Translating it yields CSVKDGLHNEQFF.

This clonotype was seen ten or more times. CDR3 in DNA: TGCGCCAGCAGCTTTGACGTCAGGGCAGGCGGGGAGCTGTTTTTT. Translation gives CASSFDVRAGGELFF. The V and J genes are TRBV5-1 and TRBJ2-2; D perhaps matches TRBD1 (5 bases). The CDR3 spans 15 residues. V gave up 2 bases and J gave up 7 bases, with 15 bases separating them. Per germline, CDR1 SGHRS and CDR2 YFSETQ.

This clonotype was detected many times. The chain joins TRBV15 to TRBJ2-7; 11 nucleotides line up with TRBD1. Germline assignment: CDR1 LNHNV and CDR2 YYDKDF (reference sequence). The CDR3 runs 14 residues. V gave up 3 bases and J gave up 2 bases; unmatched junction bases: 0. CDR3 in amino acids: CATSRDRGPYEQYF. In DNA form, the CDR3 reads TGTGCCACCAGCAGGGACAGGGGGCCCTACGAGCAGTACTTC. Supplemented by reference TRBV15 and TRBJ2-7, the full variable domain reads DAMVIQNPRYQVTQFGKPVTLSCSQTLNHNVMYWYQQKSSQAPKLLFHYYDKDFNNEADTPDNFQSRRPNTSFCFLDIRSPGLGDTAMYLCATSRDRGPYEQYFGPGTRLTVT.

V gene TRBV29-1 combines with J gene TRBJ2-5; tentative D call: TRBD1 (6 bases). Looked up from germline, CDR1 is SQVTM and CDR2 is ANQGSEA. The CDR3 has 13 amino acids. Trimming removed 2 bases at V and 5 bases at J, with 12 bases between. CDR3 bases: TGCAGCGTTGAAATAGGGACATCGGAGACCCAGTACTTC. Translation: CSVEIGTSETQYF.